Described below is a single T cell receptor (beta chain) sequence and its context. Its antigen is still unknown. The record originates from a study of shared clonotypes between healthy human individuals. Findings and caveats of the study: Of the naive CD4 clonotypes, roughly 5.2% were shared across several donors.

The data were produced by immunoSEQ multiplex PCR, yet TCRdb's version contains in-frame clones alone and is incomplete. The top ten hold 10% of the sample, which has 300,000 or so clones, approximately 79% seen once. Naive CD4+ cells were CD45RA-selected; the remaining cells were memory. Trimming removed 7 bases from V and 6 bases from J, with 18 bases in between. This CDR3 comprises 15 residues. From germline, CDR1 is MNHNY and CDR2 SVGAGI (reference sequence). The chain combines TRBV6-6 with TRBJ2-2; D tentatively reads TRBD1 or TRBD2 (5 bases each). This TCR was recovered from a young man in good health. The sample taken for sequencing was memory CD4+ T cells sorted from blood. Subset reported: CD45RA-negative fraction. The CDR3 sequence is CASNLPPQGPGELFF. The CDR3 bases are TGTGCCAGCAACTTGCCTCCCCAGGGACCCGGGGAGCTGTTTTTT.